The 31 T cell receptor beta chains given below trace back to one sample, sequenced in a study of shared clonotypes between healthy human individuals (dated by TCRdb to the early 2020s). The library came from the immunoSEQ multiplex PCR assay. Imported from immuneACCESS, the table was reduced by TCRdb to in-frame sequences with V and J called. These copies leave out some clones; in studies compared against another copy, an unresolved V gene accounts for under half, and the cause of the remainder is not known. The sample includes roughly 530,000 clones, with about 96% observed a single time. Together, the top ten hold roughly 0.06% of the sample. The sample taken for sequencing was naive CD4+ T cells sorted from blood. Explained via the paper, the cell subset or site label denotes: CD45RA+ positively selected. These receptors were obtained from a woman under 40 in good health.

The chain is built from TRBV5-8 and TRBJ1-2; D call uncertain. CDR3 length equals 12 residues. CDR1 is SGHTS, CDR2 YDEGEE, per germline. Trimming stripped 4 bases from V and 8 bases from J, with 12 bases between. CDR3 bases: TGTGCCAGCAGCCTCCGACTTCCGGGCTACACCTTC. Translation gives CASSLRLPGYTF.

The chain combines TRBV28 with TRBJ1-1, with TRBD1 matching 7 bases. Losses at the gene ends were 6 bases for V and 5 bases for J; bases not matched to a gene: 6. Germline CDR1 is MDHEN and CDR2 is SYDVKM. This CDR3 comprises 13 residues. The CDR3 sequence: CASSQDRVTEAFF. The CDR3 nucleotides are TGTGCCAGCAGCCAAGACAGGGTTACTGAAGCTTTCTTT. Looking up the rest from reference TRBV28 and TRBJ1-1 gives the full variable domain: DVKVTQSSRYLVKRTGEKVFLECVQDMDHENMFWYRQDPGLGLRLIYFSYDVKMKEKGDIPEGYSVSREKKERFSLILESASTNQTSMYLCASSQDRVTEAFFGQGTRLTVV.

The chain uses TRBV19 and TRBJ2-6, with D maybe TRBD2 (6 bases). This CDR3 is built from 16 residues. Deletions cut 6 bases from V and 3 bases from J, with 15 bases between. The germline V gene encodes CDR1 LNHDA and CDR2 SQIVND (reference sequence). The DNA for the CDR3 is TGTGCCAGTAGATTTTTGGGAGGAGATGGGGCCAACGTCCTGACTTTC. Its translation is CASRFLGGDGANVLTF.

This chain joins TRBV2 and TRBJ2-7; D is possibly TRBD1 or TRBD2 (7 bases each). CDR3 length: 14 amino acids. Germline-derived CDR1 and CDR2 are SNHLY and FYNNEI. Trimming stripped 3 bases from V and 12 bases from J, with 21 bases between. CDR3: CASSDDRQGGTGYF. CDR3 coding DNA: TGTGCCAGCAGTGATGATCGGCAGGGGGGGACGGGGTACTTC.

This rearrangement joins TRBV6-1 to TRBJ2-7; D is unresolved. CDR1 and CDR2 from the germline V gene are MNHNS and SASEGT. Trimming stripped 1 base from V and 6 bases from J, with 7 bases between. The CDR3 contains 12 residues. The CDR3 nucleotides are TGTGCCAGCAGTGAAGGGGGTATCGAGCAGTACTTC. Its protein product is CASSEGGIEQYF.

The chain combines TRBV19 with TRBJ2-5, with D perhaps assigned TRBD1 or TRBD2 (5 bases each). CDR1 LNHDA and CDR2 SQIVND come from the germline V gene (reference sequence). Deletions cut 5 bases from V and 1 base from J, with 14 bases between. The CDR3 totals 15 residues. The CDR3 DNA reads as TGTGCCAGTAGTCAGTCCGGGGCGGGCCAAGAGACCCAGTACTTC. Translated: CASSQSGAGQETQYF.

The rearrangement joins TRBV7-9 to TRBJ2-3; 7 positions match TRBD2. Per germline, CDR1 SEHNR and CDR2 FQNEAQ (reference sequence). This CDR3 is built from 14 residues. J gave up 1 base and V 2 bases, and 0 bases lay outside the gene matches. Here the CDR3 DNA reads TGTGCCAGCAGCTTAACTAGCGGCACAGATACGCAGTATTTT. It is translated as CASSLTSGTDTQYF.

As DNA, the CDR3 is TGTGCCAGCAGCTACGGGGCCCTTGAGACCCAGTACTTC. It yields the protein CASSYGALETQYF. The chain is built from TRBV27 and TRBJ2-5; D is tentatively TRBD1 or TRBD2 (5 bases each). Trimming took off 6 bases at V and 5 bases at J, with 13 bases between the two ends. Looked up from germline, CDR1 is MNHEY and CDR2 is SMNVEV (reference sequence). The CDR3 extends over 13 amino acids.

The chain combines TRBV11-3 with TRBJ2-3; 13 bases map to TRBD2. The CDR3 has 18 amino acids. From germline, CDR1 is SGHNT and CDR2 YENEEA. V lost 8 bases, J lost 4 bases, and 15 bases stayed unmatched. The CDR3 protein is CASRAARKTSGRPDTQYF. The CDR3 DNA is TGTGCCAGCCGCGCGGCCCGAAAGACTAGCGGGAGGCCAGATACGCAGTATTTT.

This clone has just one count. This CDR3 is CASSLTDNYGYTF. CDR3 sequence (DNA): TGTGCCAGCAGCTTAACCGACAACTATGGCTACACCTTC. V usage is TRBV7-9 and J usage is TRBJ1-2; D is unresolved. CDR1 and CDR2 (germline): SEHNR, FQNEAQ (reference sequence). V was shortened by 2 bases and J by 2 bases, with 6 bases between the two germline ends. This CDR3 has 13 residues.

The chain couples TRBV5-4 to TRBJ2-7; D is unclear. This CDR3 contains 12 residues. Trimming removed 4 bases at V and 3 bases at J, with 8 bases between. The V gene's germline CDR1 is SGHNT and CDR2 YYREEE (reference sequence). CDR3: CASSRFYYEQYF. The CDR3 coding sequence is TGTGCCAGCAGCCGATTCTACTACGAGCAGTACTTC.

The genes are TRBV29-1 and TRBJ2-5; D is unresolved. Germline V gene data show CDR1 as SQVTM and CDR2 as ANQGSEA. The CDR3 runs 13 residues. The V end was cut by 6 bases, the J end by 5 bases, with 16 bases between. CDR3 DNA: TGCAGCGTAGCTCTTTTGGGTCTCGAGACCCAGTACTTC. Amino acid sequence: CSVALLGLETQYF.

The V and J genes are TRBV25-1 and TRBJ2-7, with D tentatively TRBD2 (6 bases). CDR1 and CDR2 (germline): MGHDK, SYGVNS. This CDR3 has 15 residues. The V end lost 1 base, the J end lost 4 bases, and 14 bases lay between the germline ends. The CDR3 DNA reads TGTGCCAGCAGTGAATCTGGAGGGAGAATGTACGAGCAGTACTTC. Protein sequence: CASSESGGRMYEQYF.

V is TRBV6-5 and J is TRBJ2-7; 10 nucleotides line up with TRBD1. J gave up 5 bases and V 0 bases, and 4 bases lay outside the gene matches. Germline V gives CDR1 MNHEY, CDR2 SVGAGI. The CDR3 has 15 amino acids. DNA of the CDR3: TGTGCCAGCAGTTACTCTGGGACAGGGGTTAACGAGCAGTACTTC. It yields the protein CASSYSGTGVNEQYF.

This clone was observed a handful of times. The J gene is TRBJ1-5, the V gene TRBV19; 10 bases align to TRBD1. Losses at the gene ends were 4 bases for V and 9 bases for J; bases not matched to a gene: 6. Germline CDR1 is LNHDA and CDR2 is SQIVND (reference sequence). The CDR3 runs 14 residues. The CDR3 protein is CASSRGQGGTPQHF. CDR3 nucleotides: TGTGCCAGTAGTAGAGGACAGGGGGGAACGCCCCAGCATTTT.

This chain uses TRBV27 with TRBJ2-5; D tentatively reads TRBD1 or TRBD2 (5 bases each). TRBJ2-7 matches the DNA end more closely, so the J call is doubtful. Looked up from germline, CDR1 is MNHEY and CDR2 is SMNVEV (reference sequence). The CDR3 is 13 residues long. The CDR3 DNA reads TGTGCCAGCAGGGCCGGGGCGGGCTACGAGCAGTACTTC. It codes for CASRAGAGYEQYF.

In its sample, this clone was seen once. The chain employs TRBV19 and TRBJ2-5; TRBD2 matches at 14 bases. The end of the DNA aligns better with TRBJ2-7, so the J call may be wrong. Germline CDR1 reads LNHDA; CDR2 reads SQIVND (reference sequence). CDR3 size: 18 residues. The CDR3 reads CASSLPATSGRVSYEQYF. CDR3 in DNA: TGTGCCAGTAGTTTGCCGGCGACTAGCGGGAGGGTCTCCTACGAGCAGTACTTC.

The V and J genes are TRBV7-2 and TRBJ2-1; TRBD2 might be the D (6 bases). V was clipped by 5 bases and J by 3 bases, with 8 bases between them. Germline CDR1 reads SGHTA; CDR2 reads FQGNSA. The CDR3 consists of 13 residues. The CDR3 DNA is TGTGCCAGCAGCCGGGAGTTCTACAATGAGCAGTTCTTC. Its translation: CASSREFYNEQFF.

The J gene is TRBJ2-7, the V gene TRBV18; D remains unclear. Per germline, CDR1 KGHSH and CDR2 LQKENI. This CDR3 is built from 15 residues. Trimming cost V 2 bases and J 5 bases, with 16 bases left between them. The CDR3 nucleotides read TGTGCCAGCTCACCAACTCCTGCGTCCCGTGACGAGCAGTACTTC. It specifies CASSPTPASRDEQYF.

The J gene is TRBJ2-7, the V gene TRBV20-1; D possibly uses TRBD1 or TRBD2 (5 bases each). The CDR3 has 10 amino acids. Trimming removed 5 bases from V and 4 bases from J, with 6 bases in between. Germline V lookup: CDR1 DFQATT, CDR2 SNEGSKA (reference sequence). Here the CDR3 reads CSAGTYEQYF. CDR3 coding DNA: TGCAGTGCTGGGACGTACGAGCAGTACTTC.

This chain connects TRBV6-6 to TRBJ1-2; D remains ambiguous. Between the trimmed V and J ends, which lost 7 bases and 2 bases, there was a span of 14 bases. CDR1 MNHNY and CDR2 SVGAGI come from the germline V gene (reference sequence). CDR3 length: 14 amino acids. For the CDR3, the DNA is TGTGCCAGCACCACCCGGGAGAGGAACTATGGCTACACCTTC. Protein sequence: CASTTRERNYGYTF.

This clone turned up a few times. CDR3 sequence reads: CASRGEAGNTGELFF. DNA of the CDR3: TGCGCCAGCAGGGGGGAAGCGGGGAACACCGGGGAGCTGTTTTTT. The rearrangement links TRBV5-1 to TRBJ2-2, with TRBD2 as a possible D gene (6 bases). The CDR3 is made up of 15 amino acids. Germline assignment: CDR1 SGHRS and CDR2 YFSETQ. V was clipped by 5 bases and J by 1 base, with 12 bases between them.

The chain carries TRBV6-1 and TRBJ2-2, with D perhaps TRBD1 (6 bases). Deletions cut 7 bases from V and 1 base from J, with 10 bases between. The CDR3 covers 14 residues. Germline V gene sequence: CDR1 MNHNS, CDR2 SASEGT. The CDR3 DNA follows: TGTGCCAGCACCACGACAGGGAACACCGGGGAGCTGTTTTTT. Protein product: CASTTTGNTGELFF.

The J gene is TRBJ2-7, the V gene TRBV11-2, with a possible D match to TRBD1 (5 bases). The CDR3 covers 16 residues. The germline V gene encodes CDR1 SGHAT and CDR2 FQNNGV. The V gene lost 1 base and the J gene lost 4 bases, with 17 bases spanning the gap. CDR3 amino acids: CASSLVLWGSQYEQYF. The CDR3 nucleotides read TGTGCCAGCAGCTTAGTATTATGGGGCAGCCAATACGAGCAGTACTTC. The full variable domain, with the rest looked up from reference TRBV11-2 and TRBJ2-7, is EAGVAQSPRYKIIEKRQSVAFWCNPISGHATLYWYQQILGQGPKLLIQFQNNGVVDDSQLPKDRFSAERLKGVDSTLKIQPAKLEDSAVYLCASSLVLWGSQYEQYFGPGTRLTVT.

The chain uses TRBV9 and TRBJ2-7; tentatively, D is TRBD2 (6 bases). Germline V gives CDR1 SGDLS, CDR2 YYNGEE. Trimming removed 4 bases from V and 6 bases from J, with 20 bases in between. The CDR3 loop spans 15 amino acids. The CDR3 sequence is CASSTNPLSAGEQYF. The CDR3 region has the DNA TGTGCCAGCAGCACGAACCCACTCTCAGCGGGCGAGCAGTACTTC.

The sample holds one count of this clone. This rearrangement joins TRBV28 to TRBJ1-2; TRBD1 matches 7 bases. After removal of 6 bases from V and 4 bases from J, the junction contained 5 bases not matched to a gene. The CDR3 is 13 residues long. Germline loops: CDR1 MDHEN, CDR2 SYDVKM. CDR3 sequence: CASRSTGSYGYTF. Written as DNA, the CDR3 is TGTGCCAGCAGGTCGACAGGGAGCTATGGCTACACCTTC.

This chain connects TRBV28 to TRBJ1-2, with a tentative D call TRBD1 (6 bases). Per germline, CDR1 MDHEN and CDR2 SYDVKM. V gave up 2 bases and J gave up 4 bases, with 11 bases separating them. This CDR3 has 14 amino acids. The CDR3 coding sequence is TGTGCCAGCAGTTTAAGGGGGATTGGCTATGGCTACACCTTC. Its translation is CASSLRGIGYGYTF.

The chain links TRBV7-3 to TRBJ2-1; 9 positions match TRBD2. CDR1 and CDR2 from the germline V gene are SGHTA and FQGTGA. V dropped 1 base and J dropped 8; count of bases not matched to a gene: 9. CDR3 length: 16 residues. The CDR3: CASSLMSSGIGYEQFF. The CDR3 coding sequence is TGTGCCAGCAGCTTAATGTCTAGCGGGATCGGGTATGAGCAGTTCTTC.

This chain uses TRBV7-3 with TRBJ2-2, with TRBD1 matching over 8 bases. The J segment lost 4 bases and the V segment lost 3 bases, leaving 10 bases of the junction unmatched. Germline V gene data show CDR1 as SGHTA and CDR2 as FQGTGA. The CDR3 is 17 amino acids. The CDR3 loop is CASSFRGGGQGTGELFF. CDR3 sequence (DNA): TGTGCCAGCAGCTTCCGAGGAGGAGGACAGGGCACCGGGGAGCTGTTTTTT.

This clone appeared a single time. The chain recombines TRBV19 with TRBJ2-7; weak D call: TRBD1 (8 bases). The CDR3 is 14 amino acids. Germline values: CDR1 LNHDA, CDR2 SQIVND (reference sequence). Trimming took off 6 bases at V and 5 bases at J, with 17 bases between the two ends. For the CDR3, the DNA is TGTGCCAGTAGCCAGACAGGGGAGGGCGACGAGCAGTACTTC. Its protein is CASSQTGEGDEQYF. The full variable domain, with the rest looked up from reference TRBV19 and TRBJ2-7, is DGGITQSPKYLFRKEGQNVTLSCEQNLNHDAMYWYRQDPGQGLRLIYYSQIVNDFQKGDIAEGYSVSREKKESFPLTVTSAQKNPTAFYLCASSQTGEGDEQYFGPGTRLTVT.

The chain has TRBV15 and TRBJ2-3; TRBD2 matches at 8 bases. The CDR3 is made up of 16 amino acids. With V trimmed by 0 bases and J by 5 bases, 7 bases remained unmatched. Germline V CDR1 and CDR2: LNHNV, YYDKDF (reference sequence). The CDR3 reads CATSRETGGPRDTQYF. The CDR3 nucleotides read TGTGCCACCAGCAGAGAGACGGGAGGGCCCAGAGATACGCAGTATTTT.